These 5 T cell receptor beta chains originate from one sample sequenced in a study of CD8+ T cells in alopecia areata. Reverse transcription of extracted RNA yielded cDNA, which provided the sequencing template. This table comes from immunoSEQ multiplex PCR, and its TCRdb copy is limited to in-frame clones, with some not included. The sample includes roughly 230,000 clones, 43% of them seen just once. The treatment: oral pan-JAK inhibitor, 5-10 mg twice daily. The material was CD4+ T cells sorted from blood, obtained at roughly week 36, from a patient treated with tofacitinib. The receptors here all came from a human donor with alopecia areata.

This clone has a handful of counts. The chain is built from TRBV29-1 and TRBJ2-1; perhaps D is TRBD1 or TRBD2 (5 bases each). CDR3 length: 12 amino acids. CDR1 is SQVTM and CDR2 is ANQGSEA in the germline V gene. Trimming removed 7 bases at V and 4 bases at J, with 11 bases between. CDR3 nucleotides: TGCAGCGAGAGAGAGGGGTACAATGAGCAGTTCTTC. This gives the protein CSEREGYNEQFF.

The sample holds many counts of this clone. CDR3 residues: CASSPGSGPLTGELFF. The DNA for the CDR3 is TGTGCCAGCAGCCCAGGGTCGGGACCCTTAACCGGGGAGCTGTTTTTT. The chain uses TRBV7-9 and TRBJ2-2, with D possibly called TRBD1 or TRBD2 (5 bases each). Trimming took off 5 bases at V and 5 bases at J, with 18 bases between the two ends. The germline V gene encodes CDR1 SEHNR and CDR2 FQNEAQ (reference sequence). The CDR3 runs to 16 residues.

This clone was counted a few times. The chain joins TRBV29-1 to TRBJ2-1; D remains ambiguous. This CDR3 has 12 residues. Deletions cut 6 bases from V and 6 bases from J, with 12 bases between. Per the germline V gene, CDR1 is SQVTM and CDR2 is ANQGSEA. Written as DNA, the CDR3 is TGCAGCGTCCCCGGGTGGGGCAATGAGCAGTTCTTC. Amino acids: CSVPGWGNEQFF.

This clone was recorded a few times. Other DNA sequences from this sample encode an identical CDR3 as well. The rearrangement links TRBV29-1 to TRBJ1-1; D might be TRBD1 (6 bases). Germline lookup yields CDR1 SQVTM and CDR2 ANQGSEA. V lost 2 bases and J lost 4, with 11 bases in between. This CDR3 region has 13 residues. The CDR3: CSVELGGGTEAFF. DNA for the CDR3: TGCAGCGTTGAACTGGGAGGGGGCACTGAAGCTTTCTTT.

The chain carries TRBV7-2 and TRBJ1-2; D might be TRBD1 (5 bases). The CDR3 extends over 14 amino acids. The V gene lost 0 bases and the J gene lost 3 bases, with 8 bases spanning the gap. The germline V gene encodes CDR1 SGHTA and CDR2 FQGNSA. The CDR3 nucleotides read TGTGCCAGCAGCTTAGCGCGGGGGGACTATGGCTACACCTTC. Translated, it gives CASSLARGDYGYTF.